Each of the 18 T cell receptor beta chains below was sequenced from the same sample in a study of CD8 T cells in ankylosing spondylitis. TCRdb re-called the 5' RACE reads through MiXCR, storing one row per CDR3 protein. The sample includes 150,000 to 200,000 distinct CDR3 sequences, about a sixth seen only once; the top ten take over 7.5%. The material sequenced was blood, either unsorted or a sorted T cell fraction (not recorded which). These receptors came from a male donor with ankylosing spondylitis or in good health (not recorded which).

This clonotype was found many times. The CDR3 reads CASVGGLETQYF. The CDR3, as DNA: TGTGCCAGCGTCGGCGGTCTGGAGACCCAGTACTTC. This sequence joins TRBV28 and TRBJ2-5; no clear D gene. The CDR3 contains 12 residues. Trimming removed 8 bases at V and 5 bases at J, with 12 bases between. CDR1 is MDHEN and CDR2 is SYDVKM in the germline V gene. Supplemented by reference TRBV28 and TRBJ2-5, the full variable domain reads DVKVTQSSRYLVKRTGEKVFLECVQDMDHENMFWYRQDPGLGLRLIYFSYDVKMKEKGDIPEGYSVSREKKERFSLILESASTNQTSMYLCASVGGLETQYFGPGTRLLVL.

This clonotype was observed a handful of times. The CDR3: CASREAGETQYF. CDR3 sequence (DNA): TGTGCCAGCAGAGAAGCGGGAGAGACCCAGTACTTC. The genes are TRBV12-3 or TRBV12-4 and TRBJ2-5; the D gene is possibly TRBD2 (6 bases). The CDR3 extends over 12 amino acids. V was cut by 6 bases and J by 4 bases, with 9 bases left in between.

There are a few counts of this clonotype. The rearrangement links TRBV29-1 to TRBJ2-2, with D tentatively TRBD1 (6 bases). Germline assignment: CDR1 SQVTM and CDR2 ANQGSEA. This CDR3 region has 13 residues. With 7 bases removed from V and 1 base from J, the gap between germline ends came to 10 bases. DNA of the CDR3: TGCAGCGGAGGACAGAAGAACACCGGGGAGCTGTTTTTT. This translates into CSGGQKNTGELFF.

This clonotype was found a few times. J is TRBJ2-7 and V is TRBV27, with D possibly TRBD1 on 7 matching bases. CDR3 length equals 13 residues. The ends were cut back, 8 bases at V and 2 bases at J, with 13 bases in the middle. CDR1 is MNHEY and CDR2 is SMNVEV in the germline V gene (reference sequence). The CDR3 nucleotides read TGTGCCAGCCTTGGCGGGACAGCCTACGAGCAGTACTTC. Its protein is CASLGGTAYEQYF.

This clonotype was seen once. This may come from a read error, since a much larger clone is one base off. This chain joins TRBV5-1 and TRBJ1-3; D gene unclear. Germline lookup yields CDR1 SGHRS and CDR2 YFSETQ. The CDR3 has 16 amino acids. Deletions cut 1 base from V and 0 bases from J, with 11 bases between. DNA for the CDR3: TGCGCCAGCAGCTTGTCGCCGACCAGCTCTGGAAACACCATATATTTT. Its protein product is CASSLSPTSSGNTIYF.

This clonotype was found a few times. J is TRBJ1-5 and V is TRBV30; D may be TRBD1 (5 bases). The CDR3 extends over 13 amino acids. Germline V gene sequence: CDR1 GTSNPN, CDR2 SVGIG (reference sequence). Trimming removed 3 bases from V and 7 bases from J, with 13 bases in between. CDR3 in DNA: TGTGCCTGGAGGTGGGACGAAACCCAGCCCCAGCATTTT. Amino acids: CAWRWDETQPQHF.

V and J are TRBV11-2 and TRBJ2-5; 10 nucleotides agree with TRBD2. The germline V gene encodes CDR1 SGHAT and CDR2 FQNNGV. This CDR3 has 18 amino acids. The ends lost 0 bases at V and 5 bases at J; junction bases unmatched: 12. The CDR3 reads CASSLDADPGLAFETQYF. CDR3 in DNA: TGTGCCAGCAGCTTAGATGCAGACCCGGGACTAGCGTTTGAGACCCAGTACTTC.

This clonotype occurred many times. The chain has TRBV28 and TRBJ2-7; tentative D call: TRBD2 (5 bases). V was cut by 6 bases and J by 4 bases, with 19 bases left in between. The CDR3 sequence is 15 residues long. Germline V CDR1 and CDR2: MDHEN, SYDVKM. In DNA, the CDR3 is TGTGCCAGCAGAGGGCATAGCGCAAGTATTTACGAGCAGTACTTC. Encoded protein: CASRGHSASIYEQYF.

The chain is built from TRBV10-2 and TRBJ2-4; unclear D gene. V gave up 6 bases and J gave up 0 bases, with 6 bases separating them. This CDR3 spans 13 amino acids. CDR1 WSHSY and CDR2 SAAADI come from the germline V gene. The CDR3 here is CASRDLAKNIQYF. The CDR3 DNA sequence: TGCGCCAGCAGAGACCTAGCCAAAAACATTCAGTACTTC.

This sequence joins TRBV4-2 and TRBJ2-2; the D is unclear. The CDR3 contains 17 residues. The V end was cut by 1 base, the J end by 7 bases, with 19 bases between. Per germline, CDR1 LGHNA and CDR2 YNFKEQ. The CDR3 here is CASSQAPRSTLGGELFF. The CDR3 region has the DNA TGTGCCAGCAGCCAAGCACCACGATCGACTCTGGGCGGGGAGCTGTTTTTT.

At least ten counts were recorded for this clonotype. The J gene is TRBJ1-1, the V gene TRBV5-6; perhaps TRBD1 as D (6 bases). Germline V gives CDR1 SGHDT, CDR2 YYEEEE. Deletions cut 3 bases from V and 9 bases from J, with 9 bases between. This CDR3 is built from 11 residues. CDR3 amino acids: CASSSRGKAFF. Here the CDR3 DNA reads TGTGCCAGCAGCTCCAGGGGAAAAGCTTTCTTT.

This clonotype showed up many times. This chain joins TRBV20-1 and TRBJ2-3; TRBD2 aligns across 11 bases. The CDR3 covers 15 residues. Trimming at V came to 6 bases and at J to 4 bases, leaving 9 bases not matched to a gene. The germline CDR1 and CDR2 sequences are DFQATT and SNEGSKA (reference sequence). The CDR3 bases are TGCAGTGCGACCGAGGGACTAGCGGTGCCAGATACGCAGTATTTT. It encodes CSATEGLAVPDTQYF.

The chain uses TRBV12-3 or TRBV12-4 and TRBJ2-5; D might be TRBD2 (6 bases). Trimming pared 7 bases from V and 5 bases from J, leaving 8 bases between. This CDR3 spans 11 amino acids. The CDR3 sequence: CASKRVETQYF. Here the CDR3 DNA reads TGTGCCAGCAAGCGGGTGGAGACCCAGTACTTC.

The chain joins TRBV11-3 to TRBJ2-2, with 8 bases fitting TRBD1. This CDR3 is built from 13 residues. Per germline, CDR1 SGHNT and CDR2 YENEEA. J lost 6 bases, V lost 4 bases, and 1 base had no gene match. CDR3 in amino acids: CASSSGGSGELFF. For the CDR3, the DNA is TGTGCCAGCAGCTCAGGGGGCTCCGGGGAGCTGTTTTTT.

CDR3 protein: CASSSRRGANYGYTF. The CDR3 DNA reads TGTGCCAGCAGTTCTCGCAGGGGGGCAAACTATGGCTACACCTTC. This chain uses TRBV6-5 with TRBJ1-2; 7 nucleotides agree with TRBD1. Germline assignment: CDR1 MNHEY and CDR2 SVGAGI. J gave up 2 bases and V 4 bases, and 7 bases lay outside the gene matches. This CDR3 region has 15 residues.

This clonotype occurred a few times. The J gene is TRBJ1-6, the V gene TRBV6-5; D unclear. Between the trimmed V and J ends, which lost 3 bases and 7 bases, there was a span of 10 bases. This CDR3 is built from 14 residues. Germline-derived CDR1 and CDR2 are MNHEY and SVGAGI. CDR3 region: CASSYEGYNSPLHF. The CDR3 nucleotides are TGTGCCAGCAGTTATGAGGGATACAATTCACCCCTCCACTTT.

In regard to this clonotype: This may arise from a read error, as a much more abundant clone is one base away. This sequence joins TRBV20-1 and TRBJ1-1, with 7 nucleotides matching TRBD1. Germline V gene sequence: CDR1 DFQATT, CDR2 SNEGSKA (reference sequence). The CDR3 spans 17 residues. The CDR3 DNA sequence: TGCTGTGCTAGAGACCCCTTAAACAGGGGCACGAACACTGAAGCTTTCTTT. Encoded protein: CCARDPLNRGTNTEAFF.

This clonotype was detected ten times or more. The chain recombines TRBV5-1 with TRBJ2-3, with 10 bases aligning to TRBD1. This CDR3 has 15 amino acids. V gave up 4 bases and J gave up 3 bases; unmatched junction bases: 5. Germline assignment: CDR1 SGHRS and CDR2 YFSETQ. Here the CDR3 reads CASSRRDRGTDTQYF. The CDR3 DNA reads as TGCGCCAGCAGCCGCCGGGACAGGGGAACAGATACGCAGTATTTT.